A selection of T cell receptor beta chains follows, all from one sample in a study of control samples from healthy donors and cancer patients. Data came from immunoSEQ multiplex PCR; TCRdb stores just in-frame clones and leaves some out. Of over 100,000 clones listed, 80% to 90% are singletons. The material sequenced was blood. The receptor set was obtained from a woman aged 50 to 60 in good health. Both conserved end residues are part of each CDR3. The D gene is left open where the match is weak. Not every row has a clone size; where given, it reads once, few, many or a size class.

d_gene,len,j_gene,abundance,v_gene,CDR3nt,CDR3aa
TRBD1,14,TRBJ2-7,once,TRBV10-2,TGCGCCAGCCTCGTACTATCAGGGGGATACGAGCAGTACTTC,CASLVLSGGYEQYF
TRBD1,16,TRBJ1-1,NA,TRBV4-1,TGCGCCAGCAGTCCTAGGACAGGGCAAATGAACACTGAAGCTTTCTTT,CASSPRTGQMNTEAFF
NA,10,TRBJ2-3,NA,TRBV11-2,TGTGCCAGCAGCTTAATAACGCAGTATTTT,CASSLITQYF
TRBD1,15,TRBJ2-1,NA,TRBV7-2,TGTGCCAGCAGCGCGGGACAGGGACGTCCCAATGAGCAGTTCTTC,CASSAGQGRPNEQFF
NA,14,TRBJ1-4,once,TRBV5-6,TGTGCCAGCAGCTCGGGACTCCTTAATGAAAAACTGTTTTTT,CASSSGLLNEKLFF
NA,17,TRBJ1-2,few,TRBV7-2,TGTGCCAGCAGCTCCTCCGGGGCCCAAAGGACCCTATATGGCTACACCTTC,CASSSSGAQRTLYGYTF
NA,15,TRBJ2-3,NA,TRBV6-2/TRBV6-3,TGTGCCAGCAGTCCACAGGACCTCGGCACAGATACGCAGTATTTT,CASSPQDLGTDTQYF
NA,14,TRBJ1-1,NA,TRBV7-9,TGTGCCAGCAGCGAAGCCAACAGGGCCCTAGAAGCTTTCTTT,CASSEANRALEAFF
NA,14,TRBJ1-2,NA,TRBV24-1,TGTGCCACCAGTGATTTGTCAGGGAAGAATGGCTACACCTTC,CATSDLSGKNGYTF
NA,17,TRBJ2-4,NA,TRBV7-2,TGTGCCAGCAGCCCACTTCGAGGGGCCTTAGCCAAAAACATTCAGTACTTC,CASSPLRGALAKNIQYF
NA,14,TRBJ2-5,NA,TRBV25-1,TGTGCCAGCAGTGAATTGGCACATGACGTGGCCCAGTACTTC,CASSELAHDVAQYF
NA,11,TRBJ1-3,NA,TRBV30,TGTGCCTGGAGTGCTTCGAACACCATATATTTT,CAWSASNTIYF
NA,15,TRBJ2-2,NA,TRBV24-1,TGTGCCACCAGTGATGATGGGCCGGTTACCGGGGAGCTGTTTTTT,CATSDDGPVTGELFF
TRBD1,14,TRBJ1-5,few,TRBV19,TGTGCCAGTGGGCCGGGACAGGGGAATCAGCCCCAGCATTTT,CASGPGQGNQPQHF
TRBD2,17,TRBJ2-3,NA,TRBV11-2,TGTGCCAGCAGCTTAGTTGGACTAGCGGGAGGGCCGGATACGCAGTATTTT,CASSLVGLAGGPDTQYF
TRBD1,16,TRBJ2-4,NA,TRBV7-9,TGTGCCAGCAGCCCACCACAGGGGGCGGCCAAAAACATTCAGTACTTC,CASSPPQGAAKNIQYF
NA,15,TRBJ1-4,NA,TRBV30,TGTGCCTGGAGTGTCCGGACCGGAACCAATGAAAAACTGTTTTTT,CAWSVRTGTNEKLFF
NA,13,TRBJ2-5,NA,TRBV12-3/TRBV12-4,TGTGCCAGCAGTTCCGAGCTCCAAGAGACCCAGTACTTC,CASSSELQETQYF
NA,15,TRBJ1-5,NA,TRBV6-5,TGTGCCAGCAGTTACTCCCGTATTAGCAATCAGCCCCAGCATTTT,CASSYSRISNQPQHF
NA,15,TRBJ2-5,NA,TRBV24-1,TGTGCCACCAGTGAGAACCTACAGGGCGGAGAGACCCAGTACTTC,CATSENLQGGETQYF
NA,16,TRBJ2-2,NA,TRBV5-6,TGTGCCAGCAGCTTGGTCGAGGGGGTTAGGACCGGGGAGCTGTTTTTT,CASSLVEGVRTGELFF
TRBD1,16,TRBJ2-2,NA,TRBV9,TGTGCCAGCAGCGTAGGCGGGACAGGGGCGTACGGGGAGCTGTTTTTT,CASSVGGTGAYGELFF
TRBD1,14,TRBJ1-2,NA,TRBV7-8,TGTGCCAGCAGCTTAGAACAGGGGGGGAATGGCTACACCTTC,CASSLEQGGNGYTF
NA,19,TRBJ1-5,NA,TRBV27,TGTGCCAGCAGTTCTACTTTCGTAGGGGGTCCCTTTAGCAATCAGCCCCAGCATTTT,CASSSTFVGGPFSNQPQHF
NA,14,TRBJ2-7,NA,TRBV7-9,TGTGCCAGCAGCTTAGAGATCAGGGGGGACGAGCAGTACTTC,CASSLEIRGDEQYF
NA,17,TRBJ1-5,NA,TRBV5-6,TGTGCCAGCAGCTTGGGGGCACAGGGTTTAACTCGGCAGCCCCAGCATTTT,CASSLGAQGLTRQPQHF
NA,17,TRBJ2-2,NA,TRBV3-1/TRBV3-2,TGTGCCAGCAGCCAAGTTGGCGGGGGCCGGATCACCGGGGAGCTGTTTTTT,CASSQVGGGRITGELFF
NA,11,TRBJ2-7,NA,TRBV10-3,TGTGCCATCAGTGATACGCACGAGCAGTACTTC,CAISDTHEQYF
NA,14,TRBJ2-7,NA,TRBV3-1/TRBV3-2,TGTGCCAGCAGCCGCGGTCTGGACTCCTACGAGCAGTACTTC,CASSRGLDSYEQYF
TRBD1,14,TRBJ2-1,NA,TRBV30,TGTGCCTGGGCGTACGGGACAGGATACAATGAGCAGTTCTTC,CAWAYGTGYNEQFF
NA,16,TRBJ1-1,NA,TRBV27,TGTGCCAGCAGTCCCTGGGGGGCGGGGGGCAACACTGAAGCTTTCTTT,CASSPWGAGGNTEAFF
NA,13,TRBJ1-2,NA,TRBV19,TGTGCCAGTAGTACGCGGACACCCTATGGCTACACCTTC,CASSTRTPYGYTF